What follows describes a single T cell receptor (beta chain). What antigen it recognizes has not been identified. Within one base of it there is no much larger clone, and no base qualities were kept. The immunoSEQ Assay, a bias-controlled multiplex PCR, was used to amplify TCRbeta CDR3 regions from genomic DNA. On the study's bioinformatics: Within the assay, amplification of reference gene primers was used to estimate how many nucleated cells each sample contained. To quantify the absolute abundance of each unique TCRbeta CDR3 rearrangement, sequence reads were collapsed and filtered. Productive Simpson clonality was computed per sample as the square root of Simpson's diversity index over productive rearrangements. TCRdb stores this immuneACCESS table with in-frame sequences only. Part of the clones is absent; in the studies checked, under half of the shortfall reflects unresolved V genes, and no reason is known for the rest. V and J calls and clone size are copied from that table; D and trimming were computed from the DNA. The sample table records some 110,000 clones; about 89% of these occur just once. The ten largest clones add up to roughly 5% of the sample.

The entry originates in a study of blood T cell repertoires in COVID-19 (dated by TCRdb to the early 2020s). Context from the whole study: Collaborator samples came from the United States, Italy and Spain and covered acute and convalescent phases of COVID-19. Where available, HLA class I and class II types were taken from metadata supplied by the sample provider and were not determined by assay-based typing. Deeply sampled blood TCRbeta repertoires from subjects exposed to, actively infected with, or recovered from COVID-19 were included in the dataset. Sample metadata almost always included a de-identified subject ID, COVID-19 status, age in years and sex. The repertoires were released in a freely available public database intended as a resource for research on the immune response to SARS-CoV-2. The samples were drawn from two sources: the first 160 participants of the ongoing ImmuneRACE study, and 1,200 or so subjects contributed by 6 global collaborators. The prospective study material was composed of cDNA or gDNA derived from T cells, B-cell-depleted T cells, or PBMCs. What the study reported, not specific to this receptor: The amount of clinical and demographic metadata varied by source and participant and was provided uncurated.

Collaborating institutions collected whole blood in K2EDTA tubes following their own protocols. For TCRbeta analysis, collaborators shipped samples in one of three forms: frozen whole blood, isolated PBMCs, or DNA extracted from either of those sample types. From its cysteine to its phenylalanine, the CDR3 spans 13 amino acids. Left in the record is the CDR3 DNA by itself, 39 bases read in frame from the first base. From a lookup of the germline V gene (reference sequence), CDR1 and CDR2 are LNHDA and SQIVND. V gives up 4 bases and J gives up 0 bases, and the segment between their germline ends measures 4 bases.

The specimen was peripheral blood. The V and J genes are TRBV19 and TRBJ1-5; a confident D gene designation cannot be given. The TCR sequence derives from a human donor in a cohort sampled during active COVID-19. DNA sequence: TGTGCCAGTAGTACCGTTAGCAATCAGCCCCAGCATTTT. Its protein is CASSTVSNQPQHF.